This TCR beta chain came from a study of regulatory T cells in long-lasting Graves disease. Sample time point: newly diagnosed GD, antithyroid drugs for less than 3 months. PBMC RNA served as the TCR library source. This clonotype has only a few counts. Building the TCR beta libraries relied on iRepertoire HTBI primers, and CDR3 regions underwent Arm-PCR. TCRdb reprocessed the multiplex PCR reads with MiXCR, giving one entry per CDR3 protein. The sample has fewer than 550,000 distinct CDR3 sequences, over 15% seen once. Per the germline V gene, CDR1 is MDHEN and CDR2 is SYDVKM. This CDR3 spans 15 amino acids. V was shortened by 5 bases and J by 5 bases, with 19 bases between the two germline ends. The sample was also reused in another study, on T cells in Graves' hyperthyroidism and ophthalmopathy. As that study records: Diagnoses used clinical symptoms, serum thyroxine and TRAb, thyroid ultrasound and orbital computed tomography. The HTBI primer set drove a first-round RT-PCR of the TCR CDR3. Appearing also in blood were most of the thyroid clonotypes expanded above 0.001.

The origin of this receptor is a woman younger than 30 with Graves disease. The rearrangement uses TRBV28 and TRBJ2-7; possible D gene TRBD2, 5 bases. The starting material was peripheral blood mononuclear cells (PBMCs), obtained at new diagnosis, from a patient treated with antithyroid drugs. Written as DNA, the CDR3 is TGTGCCAGCAGTATCCAGGAGGATGGTAGGGACGAGCAGTACTTC. Its translation: CASSIQEDGRDEQYF.